The T cell receptor beta chain described here comes from a study of blood T cell repertoires in COVID-19. Overall study context: The United States, Italy and Spain provided the acute and convalescent COVID-19 samples. PBMCs, B-cell-depleted T cells, or T cells provided the cDNA or gDNA that made up the material.

This clone was detected many times. Study processing details: Estimated nucleated cell counts came from reference gene primer amplification. TCRdb's table, derived via immunoSEQ multiplex PCR, lists solely in-frame clones and lacks some. D and trimming come from the DNA, and the V and J calls and clone size come from that table. The sample has a few hundred thousand clones, approximately 86% seen once. The sequence came from a man between 40 and 49 years old who had recovered from COVID-19. What was sequenced was peripheral blood.

CDR3 sequence: CASSYSPTGTKNIQYF. The DNA of the CDR3 is TGTGCCAGCAGTTACTCTCCGACAGGGACCAAAAACATTCAGTACTTC. The chain is built from TRBV6-5 and TRBJ2-4, with 7 positions matching TRBD1. The junction had 4 bases not matched to a gene; V was cut back by 0 bases and J by 2 bases. The V gene's germline CDR1 is MNHEY and CDR2 SVGAGI. The CDR3 extends over 16 amino acids.